This entry concerns a single T cell receptor beta chain. The data were taken from a study of blood T cell repertoires in COVID-19. Study details: There were acute and convalescent COVID-19 samples, and they came from the United States, Italy and Spain. The analysed material was cDNA or gDNA that came from T cells, B-cell-depleted T cells, or PBMCs.

The protocol was immunoSEQ multiplex PCR, while the TCRdb copy is restricted to in-frame clones and leaves out a portion. The data show approximately 310,000 clones, with around 84% seen just once and under 2% held by the top ten. CDR3 size: 16 residues. The V gene's germline CDR1 is MGHDK and CDR2 SYGVNS. Trimming took off 4 bases at V and 0 bases at J, with 15 bases between the two ends. Individuals aged about 18 to 89 years were recruited from about two dozen US areas. Researchers sorted participants into cohorts using their self-reported clinical history. The chain employs TRBV25-1 and TRBJ1-2; tentatively, D is TRBD1 (5 bases). Source material: PBMCs or T cells enriched from blood (not recorded which). The sequence was collected from a woman in her 30s who had been exposed to COVID-19. CDR3 sequence: CASSAREWGTNYGYTF. The CDR3 DNA sequence: TGTGCCAGCAGTGCCCGAGAGTGGGGCACTAACTATGGCTACACCTTC.